Included here is one T cell receptor beta chain sequence, with context. Germline loops: CDR1 KGHSH, CDR2 LQKENI. The length of the CDR3 is 13 residues. J was trimmed by 7 bases and V by 0 bases; bases with no gene match: 3. These data come from a study of blood T cell repertoires in COVID-19. Study-wide context: Samples taken during acute and convalescent COVID-19 were collected in the United States, Italy and Spain.

Profiled with immunoSEQ multiplex PCR; TCRdb holds only in-frame clones, not every one. The sample lists about 30,000 clones, around 67% seen once, with 17% in the top ten. V gene TRBV18 combines with J gene TRBJ2-7, with 7 bases matching TRBD2. Sample: peripheral blood. This TCR was recovered from a human donor in a cohort sampled during active COVID-19. The chain's CDR3 is CASSPPKGGEQYF. The CDR3 DNA is TGTGCCAGCTCACCACCGAAGGGAGGGGAGCAGTACTTC.